This TCR beta chain is drawn from a study of blood T cells in healthy people across ages. The CDR3 length is 15 residues. Germline V CDR1 and CDR2: SNHLY, FYNNEI. The V and J ends lost 6 bases and 2 bases, in that order; junction bases with no gene match: 5. Study results and limitations: Reliance upon unsorted PBMCs precluded definitive naive versus antigen-experienced comparison.

Extractions gave at least 5 micrograms of total RNA per sample. For the second PCR, which ran for about 7 to 12 cycles, a sample-barcoded 5' primer and a J-beta primer mix were used. One entry per CDR3 protein results from TCRdb running MiXCR on the 5' RACE reads. The table has 750,000 to 1,000,000 distinct CDR3 sequences, almost 30% seen once. This clonotype appeared a few times. What it binds is unknown. These records were also assigned to another study, of T cells of mothers and their children. Per that paper: The study obtained over 9.5 million TCR beta CDR3 reads per mother and 2.5 million to 3 million per child.

V usage is TRBV2 and J usage is TRBJ2-1; TRBD1 aligns across 9 bases. Material for sequencing was blood. The clonotype was recovered from a woman aged 40 to 50 in good health. CDR3: CASRTGTGPYNEQFF. The CDR3 DNA follows: TGTGCCAGCAGAACCGGGACAGGGCCCTACAATGAGCAGTTCTTC.